The 9 T cell receptor beta chains in this list originate from one sample, sequenced in a study of early stage breast cancer tumors. Assay: immunoSEQ multiplex PCR; the TCRdb copy retains only in-frame clones and omits some. This table has 25,000 to 35,000 clones, just under 75% appearing once. Sequenced input: breast tumor tissue. The source of these receptors is a person between 30 and 45 years old with breast cancer.

This clone was observed a handful of times. The chain has TRBV4-3 and TRBJ1-2; 12 bases map to TRBD1. J gave up 7 bases and V 2 bases, and 8 bases lay outside the gene matches. Germline V gives CDR1 LGHNA, CDR2 YSLEER. The CDR3 length is 16 residues. The CDR3 is CASSQQRGQGAGGYTF. Here the CDR3 DNA reads TGCGCCAGCAGCCAACAGCGGGGACAGGGGGCGGGTGGCTACACCTTC.

V usage is TRBV9 and J usage is TRBJ2-7, with 10 bases aligning to TRBD2. Germline V lookup: CDR1 SGDLS, CDR2 YYNGEE. The trim removed 4 bases at V and 4 bases at J, leaving 5 bases unmatched. CDR3 length: 14 amino acids. The chain's CDR3 is CASSPLAGVYEQYF. DNA for the CDR3: TGTGCCAGCAGCCCCCTAGCGGGAGTATACGAGCAGTACTTC.

The chain is built from TRBV2 and TRBJ2-1; the match to TRBD2 covers 14 bases. The germline V gene encodes CDR1 SNHLY and CDR2 FYNNEI. This CDR3 is 17 amino acids long. With 7 bases clipped from V and 5 bases from J, the junction kept 10 bases outside the gene matches. The CDR3 region is CASTRDGLAGGDNEQFF. The CDR3 nucleotides read TGTGCCAGCACCCGGGACGGACTAGCGGGAGGCGACAATGAGCAGTTCTTC.

The chain employs TRBV19 and TRBJ1-3; no clear D. Trimming left V 2 bases short and J 4 bases short, with 6 bases between. The CDR3 contains 13 residues. CDR1 and CDR2 from the germline V gene are LNHDA and SQIVND (reference sequence). The CDR3 DNA follows: TGTGCCAGTAGTATACGGGAGGGAAACACCATATATTTT. Its protein is CASSIREGNTIYF. Supplemented by reference TRBV19 and TRBJ1-3, the full variable domain reads DGGITQSPKYLFRKEGQNVTLSCEQNLNHDAMYWYRQDPGQGLRLIYYSQIVNDFQKGDIAEGYSVSREKKESFPLTVTSAQKNPTAFYLCASSIREGNTIYFGEGSWLTVV.

The chain employs TRBV5-4 and TRBJ2-3; the D is unclear. CDR1 is SGHNT, CDR2 YYREEE, per germline (reference sequence). Deletions cut 1 base from V and 5 bases from J, with 8 bases between. This CDR3 is built from 13 residues. The CDR3 region is CASSLLNGDTQYF. In DNA, the CDR3 is TGTGCCAGCAGCTTGCTCAACGGAGATACGCAGTATTTT.

The chain links TRBV10-1 to TRBJ2-1; 10 bases map to TRBD2. Trimming cost V 4 bases and J 9 bases; bases outside gene matches: 6. The CDR3 covers 14 residues. Germline CDR1 WNHNN, CDR2 SYGVQD (reference sequence). This CDR3 reads CASSGTSGFGEQFF. CDR3 nucleotides: TGCGCCAGCAGTGGGACTAGCGGCTTTGGTGAGCAGTTCTTC.

This chain uses TRBV5-5 with TRBJ2-3; no firm D call. The V end lost 0 bases, the J end lost 4 bases, and 9 bases lay between the germline ends. CDR3 size: 14 residues. The germline gives CDR1 SGHKS, CDR2 YYEKEE (reference sequence). The CDR3 spells CASSLEVKPDTQYF. The CDR3 DNA follows: TGTGCCAGCAGCTTGGAAGTTAAACCAGATACGCAGTATTTT.

This rearrangement joins TRBV6-1 to TRBJ1-4, with D perhaps TRBD1 (6 bases). Trimming removed 7 bases from V and 3 bases from J, with 12 bases in between. Germline V gene data show CDR1 as MNHNS and CDR2 as SASEGT. The CDR3 consists of 14 residues. CDR3 DNA: TGTGCCAGCAATCTACAGGGCTCTAATGAAAAACTGTTTTTT. This translates into CASNLQGSNEKLFF.

This clone was detected only once. The rearrangement links TRBV10-2 to TRBJ2-7; D is perhaps TRBD1 (6 bases). V was trimmed by 5 bases and J by 6 bases, leaving 11 bases between them. Germline CDR1 and CDR2: WSHSY and SAAADI. The length of the CDR3 is 12 residues. The CDR3 DNA is TGCGCCAGCAGTCGGACAGTGGCCGAGCAGTACTTC. This sequence encodes CASSRTVAEQYF.